These T cell receptor beta chains were read from a single sample in a study of blood T cell repertoires in COVID-19. Using immunoSEQ multiplex PCR, the repertoire was profiled, and TCRdb retains in-frame clones only, with some absent. Of tens of thousands of clones in the sample, about 85% were seen once. The sequencing input was peripheral blood. The source of these receptors is a woman in her sixties or seventies with acute or convalescent COVID-19. CDR3s include the opening cysteine and the closing phenylalanine or tryptophan. Each record gives: CDR3 protein, CDR3 DNA, D gene, clone size, J gene, CDR3 length, V gene. The D gene is left open where the match is weak. Clone size is stated in some rows and not others, as once, few, many or a class when expanded.

CDR3 protein: CASSPSRWLAVITDTQYF
CDR3 DNA: TGTGCCAGCAGTCCGTCCCGGTGGCTAGCGGTTATCACAGATACGCAGTATTTT
D gene: TRBD2
clone size: -
J gene: TRBJ2-3
CDR3 length: 18
V gene: TRBV2

CDR3 protein: CASSPTLSGADEQFF
CDR3 DNA: TGTGCCAGCAGCCCTACCTTGAGCGGGGCCGATGAGCAGTTCTTC
D gene: TRBD2
clone size: once
J gene: TRBJ2-1
CDR3 length: 15
V gene: TRBV11-2

CDR3 protein: CASSRTLEGGTEAFF
CDR3 DNA: TGTGCCAGCAGTCGAACCCTAGAGGGTGGGACTGAAGCTTTCTTT
D gene: -
clone size: -
J gene: TRBJ1-1
CDR3 length: 15
V gene: TRBV28

CDR3 protein: CASSPGTGHSNQPQHF
CDR3 DNA: TGTGCCAGCAGTCCGGGGACAGGGCATAGCAATCAGCCCCAGCATTTT
D gene: TRBD1
clone size: few
J gene: TRBJ1-5
CDR3 length: 16
V gene: TRBV27

CDR3 protein: CASSLDGQGGEKLFF
CDR3 DNA: TGTGCCAGCAGCTTGGACGGACAAGGGGGTGAAAAACTGTTTTTT
D gene: -
clone size: -
J gene: TRBJ1-4
CDR3 length: 15
V gene: TRBV5-5

CDR3 protein: CASSWTGGADTQYF
CDR3 DNA: TGTGCCAGCAGTTGGACAGGGGGGGCAGATACGCAGTATTTT
D gene: TRBD1
clone size: -
J gene: TRBJ2-3
CDR3 length: 14
V gene: TRBV27

CDR3 protein: CAWSLDRNAYGYTF
CDR3 DNA: TGTGCCTGGAGTCTCGACAGAAACGCCTATGGCTACACCTTC
D gene: -
clone size: -
J gene: TRBJ1-2
CDR3 length: 14
V gene: TRBV30

CDR3 protein: CASSLGLGRGSTEAFF
CDR3 DNA: TGTGCCAGCAGTTTAGGCCTGGGGAGGGGTTCCACTGAAGCTTTCTTT
D gene: -
clone size: few
J gene: TRBJ1-1
CDR3 length: 16
V gene: TRBV28

CDR3 protein: CASSRLGRDHQDTQYF
CDR3 DNA: TGCGCCAGCAGCCGCCTGGGGAGGGATCATCAAGATACGCAGTATTTT
D gene: TRBD2
clone size: -
J gene: TRBJ2-3
CDR3 length: 16
V gene: TRBV4-1

CDR3 protein: CASSFSTGVRAEAFF
CDR3 DNA: TGCGCCAGCAGCTTCTCGACAGGGGTACGCGCTGAAGCTTTCTTT
D gene: TRBD1
clone size: -
J gene: TRBJ1-1
CDR3 length: 15
V gene: TRBV5-1

CDR3 protein: CAWGRVTGVDGYTF
CDR3 DNA: TGTGCCTGGGGGAGAGTCACAGGGGTAGATGGCTACACCTTC
D gene: TRBD1
clone size: -
J gene: TRBJ1-2
CDR3 length: 14
V gene: TRBV30

CDR3 protein: CASSHLGAGTSGEQFF
CDR3 DNA: TGTGCCAGCAGCCATCTTGGGGCCGGGACTAGTGGCGAGCAGTTCTTC
D gene: TRBD2
clone size: -
J gene: TRBJ2-1
CDR3 length: 16
V gene: TRBV3-1/TRBV3-2

CDR3 protein: CSVDGPGHLYNEQFF
CDR3 DNA: TGCAGCGTTGATGGCCCAGGCCACCTATACAATGAGCAGTTCTTC
D gene: -
clone size: -
J gene: TRBJ2-1
CDR3 length: 15
V gene: TRBV29-1

CDR3 protein: CASMRDRGNNEQFF
CDR3 DNA: TGTGCCAGCATGAGGGACAGGGGTAACAATGAGCAGTTCTTC
D gene: TRBD1
clone size: few
J gene: TRBJ2-1
CDR3 length: 14
V gene: TRBV6-5

CDR3 protein: CASSFGENTEAFF
CDR3 DNA: TGTGCCAGCAGCTTTGGAGAGAACACTGAAGCTTTCTTT
D gene: -
clone size: -
J gene: TRBJ1-1
CDR3 length: 13
V gene: TRBV7-8

CDR3 protein: CASSLGANTEAFF
CDR3 DNA: TGCGCCAGCAGCTTGGGGGCAAACACTGAAGCTTTCTTT
D gene: -
clone size: -
J gene: TRBJ1-1
CDR3 length: 13
V gene: TRBV5-1

CDR3 protein: CASSLEGGDHQPQHF
CDR3 DNA: TGCGCCAGCAGCTTGGAGGGAGGGGATCATCAGCCCCAGCATTTT
D gene: -
clone size: -
J gene: TRBJ1-5
CDR3 length: 15
V gene: TRBV5-1

CDR3 protein: CASRSVRQTGNTIYF
CDR3 DNA: TGTGCAAGTCGCTCGGTCCGACAGACTGGAAACACCATATATTTT
D gene: -
clone size: -
J gene: TRBJ1-3
CDR3 length: 15
V gene: TRBV12-2

CDR3 protein: CATSRGASGGHSYEQYF
CDR3 DNA: TGTGCCACCAGCAGAGGGGCTAGCGGGGGACACTCCTACGAGCAGTACTTC
D gene: TRBD2
clone size: -
J gene: TRBJ2-7
CDR3 length: 17
V gene: TRBV15

CDR3 protein: CATSEYKAALGETQYF
CDR3 DNA: TGTGCCACCAGTGAATATAAAGCGGCCTTGGGGGAGACCCAGTACTTC
D gene: -
clone size: -
J gene: TRBJ2-5
CDR3 length: 16
V gene: TRBV24-1

CDR3 protein: CASTNTRGWSYEQYF
CDR3 DNA: TGTGCCAGCACCAACACCCGAGGCTGGAGCTACGAGCAGTACTTC
D gene: -
clone size: -
J gene: TRBJ2-7
CDR3 length: 15
V gene: TRBV6-6

CDR3 protein: CASCGTGFDGYTF
CDR3 DNA: TGTGCCAGCTGTGGGACAGGCTTCGATGGCTACACCTTC
D gene: TRBD1
clone size: -
J gene: TRBJ1-2
CDR3 length: 13
V gene: TRBV2

CDR3 protein: CAWSGTSRNEKLFF
CDR3 DNA: TGTGCCTGGAGTGGGACATCTCGTAATGAAAAACTGTTTTTT
D gene: -
clone size: -
J gene: TRBJ1-4
CDR3 length: 14
V gene: TRBV30